The 30 T cell receptor beta chains in this list originate from one sample, sequenced in a study of human thymus T cells. Thymic material originated from resections removed in the course of corrective heart surgery. TCRdb's table, derived via immunoSEQ multiplex PCR, lists solely in-frame clones and lacks some. This table has some 130,000 clones, 90% to 95% appearing once. The sample taken for sequencing was thymus tissue. Every receptor here comes from a boy in the first two years of life with a congenital heart defect but otherwise immunologically healthy.

J is TRBJ2-3 and V is TRBV6-6, with no clear D. In germline, CDR1 is MNHNY, CDR2 SVGAGI (reference sequence). V was shortened by 6 bases and J by 4 bases, with 14 bases between the two germline ends. The CDR3 loop spans 14 amino acids. For the CDR3, the DNA is TGTGCCAGCAGCACCGCCCGACCCCCAGATACGCAGTATTTT. This codes for CASSTARPPDTQYF.

The chain couples TRBV7-3 to TRBJ1-3; D uncertain. Trimming removed 1 base at V and 5 bases at J, with 15 bases between. The germline V gene encodes CDR1 SGHTA and CDR2 FQGTGA. The CDR3 extends over 16 amino acids. Here the CDR3 reads CASSLKREGRRNTIYF. The CDR3 DNA reads as TGTGCCAGCAGCTTAAAACGGGAAGGGCGAAGAAACACCATATATTTT.

The gene calls are TRBV6-1 and TRBJ2-1, with 9 bases aligning to TRBD1. The CDR3 is 16 amino acids. V was clipped by 4 bases and J by 5 bases; unmatched bases: 9. Germline-derived CDR1 and CDR2 are MNHNS and SASEGT. CDR3 sequence: CASSGHRGRRDNEQFF. In nucleotides, the CDR3 is TGTGCCAGCAGTGGGCACAGGGGGCGAAGGGACAATGAGCAGTTCTTC.

V and J are TRBV28 and TRBJ1-5; the match to TRBD1 covers 10 bases. The germline V gene has CDR1 MDHEN and CDR2 SYDVKM. Germline trimming cut 3 bases from V and 10 bases from J; bases unmatched to any gene: 12. The CDR3 has 16 amino acids. CDR3 residues: CASSLIPTGGEGPQHF. CDR3 sequence (DNA): TGTGCCAGCAGTTTGATCCCGACAGGGGGCGAGGGACCCCAGCATTTT.

This clone was seen a single time. The genes are TRBV28 and TRBJ2-1; 7 nucleotides line up with TRBD1. J gave up 5 bases and V 6 bases, and 13 bases lay outside the gene matches. Germline CDR1 and CDR2: MDHEN and SYDVKM. The CDR3 extends over 16 amino acids. CDR3 bases: TGTGCCAGCAGCCCCTCCACAGGGGTTGTGGACAATGAGCAGTTCTTC. Translation gives CASSPSTGVVDNEQFF.

DNA for the CDR3: TGTGCCAGCAGTGACTACCGCCGGGACTCTAACTATGGCTACACCTTC. This gives the protein CASSDYRRDSNYGYTF. The V and J genes are TRBV6-4 and TRBJ1-2; possible D gene TRBD1, 5 bases. V lost 1 base and J 0 bases, leaving 12 bases between the germline ends. The CDR3 covers 16 residues. CDR1 MRHNA and CDR2 SNTAGT come from the germline V gene.

The chain couples TRBV27 to TRBJ2-6; the D is unclear. Trimming shortened V by 3 bases and J by 4 bases, and 7 bases separated the two germline ends. The CDR3 runs 14 residues. Germline CDR1 and CDR2: MNHEY and SMNVEV (reference sequence). The CDR3 region is CASSFGTGANVLTF. In DNA, the CDR3 is TGTGCCAGCAGTTTCGGAACCGGGGCCAACGTCCTGACTTTC.

The rearrangement links TRBV5-1 to TRBJ1-2; 8 positions agree with TRBD1. V lost 0 bases and J lost 9; bases outside the gene matches: 4. Germline-derived CDR1 and CDR2 are SGHRS and YFSETQ. The CDR3 is 13 residues long. This CDR3 is CASSLARTGSYTF. The CDR3 DNA follows: TGCGCCAGCAGCTTGGCCAGGACAGGGAGCTACACCTTC.

The V gene is TRBV9, the J gene TRBJ1-5; weak D call: TRBD1 (5 bases). Germline-derived CDR1 and CDR2 are SGDLS and YYNGEE. CDR3 size: 14 residues. V was pared by 4 bases and J by 2 bases, with 10 bases between. This CDR3 is CASSSRDGNQPQHF. The CDR3 DNA follows: TGTGCCAGCAGCTCCCGGGACGGCAATCAGCCCCAGCATTTT.

The V and J genes are TRBV7-2 and TRBJ2-5; TRBD2 agrees at 15 bases. Germline assignment: CDR1 SGHTA and CDR2 FQGNSA. The CDR3 loop spans 17 amino acids. The trim removed 5 bases at V and 3 bases at J, leaving 7 bases unmatched. Here the CDR3 reads CASSGGTSGGTKETQYF. Written as DNA, the CDR3 is TGTGCCAGCAGCGGAGGGACTAGCGGGGGGACGAAAGAGACCCAGTACTTC.

V usage is TRBV14 and J usage is TRBJ1-1; D unclear. This CDR3 has 11 residues. Looked up from germline, CDR1 is SGHDN and CDR2 is FVKESK. V was clipped by 7 bases and J by 4 bases, with 7 bases between them. In DNA form, the CDR3 reads TGTGCCAGCATTGAAGGCACTGAAGCTTTCTTT. It codes for CASIEGTEAFF.

The chain has TRBV28 and TRBJ1-2, with D hard to call. Trimming left V 3 bases short and J 3 bases short, with 11 bases between. From germline, CDR1 is MDHEN and CDR2 SYDVKM. The length of the CDR3 is 14 residues. CDR3 in amino acids: CASSFPDGDYGYTF. CDR3 sequence (DNA): TGTGCCAGCAGTTTCCCGGACGGCGACTATGGCTACACCTTC.

The rearrangement uses TRBV19 and TRBJ1-1, with no clear D. CDR1 and CDR2 from the germline V gene are LNHDA and SQIVND (reference sequence). The CDR3 is 13 amino acids. Trimming stripped 2 bases from V and 4 bases from J, with 8 bases between. The CDR3 reads CASSIRGITEAFF. CDR3 in DNA: TGTGCCAGTAGTATAAGAGGTATCACTGAAGCTTTCTTT.

The rearrangement uses TRBV14 and TRBJ1-2, with a possible D match to TRBD1 (5 bases). Trimming cost V 0 bases and J 6 bases, with 32 bases left between them. The CDR3 sequence is 21 residues long. In germline, CDR1 is SGHDN, CDR2 FVKESK. The chain's CDR3 is CASSQDTLPSDKARPPDGYTF. CDR3 bases: TGTGCCAGCAGCCAAGATACCCTTCCCTCGGACAAGGCACGACCACCCGATGGCTACACCTTC. The full variable domain, its missing parts supplied by reference TRBV14 and TRBJ1-2, is EAGVTQFPSHSVIEKGQTVTLRCDPISGHDNLYWYRRVMGKEIKFLLHFVKESKQDESGMPNNRFLAERTGGTYSTLKVQPAELEDSGVYFCASSQDTLPSDKARPPDGYTFGSGTRLTVV.

The V and J genes are TRBV29-1 and TRBJ1-2, with D possibly being TRBD1 (5 bases). V lost 4 bases and J lost 7, with 19 bases in between. The CDR3 loop spans 14 amino acids. Germline CDR1 is SQVTM and CDR2 is ANQGSEA. The CDR3 spells CSVVGGDSESGYTF. The CDR3 nucleotides read TGCAGCGTTGTCGGGGGGGACTCCGAAAGTGGCTACACCTTC.

V is TRBV9 and J is TRBJ2-5; 16 bases are shared with TRBD2. The CDR3 extends over 17 amino acids. Losses at the gene ends were 3 bases for V and 5 bases for J; bases not matched to a gene: 7. Germline CDR1 reads SGDLS; CDR2 reads YYNGEE. As DNA, the CDR3 is TGTGCCAGCAGCGGACTGGGACTAGCGGGGGGGCACGAGACCCAGTACTTC. Residues: CASSGLGLAGGHETQYF.

The chain is built from TRBV29-1 and TRBJ2-5; D might be TRBD1 or TRBD2, each matching 5 bases. Trimming took off 4 bases at V and 2 bases at J, with 11 bases between the two ends. CDR1 is SQVTM and CDR2 is ANQGSEA in the germline V gene. The CDR3 extends over 13 amino acids. Here the CDR3 reads CSVGRGAQETQYF. The CDR3 region has the DNA TGCAGCGTTGGTAGGGGAGCACAAGAGACCCAGTACTTC.

This clone appeared once. This chain joins TRBV9 and TRBJ1-4; 7 bases agree with TRBD1. Germline assignment: CDR1 SGDLS and CDR2 YYNGEE. V trimming: 4 bases; J trimming: 8 bases; junction bases outside the gene matches: 11. The CDR3 is 15 residues long. For the CDR3, the DNA is TGTGCCAGCAGCTCAGGGGGAGGCCGAAGGGAAAAACTGTTTTTT. Protein product: CASSSGGGRREKLFF.

The V gene is TRBV7-9, the J gene TRBJ2-3, with no clear D. The germline CDR1 and CDR2 sequences are SEHNR and FQNEAQ (reference sequence). V was pared by 2 bases and J by 3 bases, with 15 bases between. The CDR3 loop spans 16 amino acids. The CDR3: CASSLKGFYRTDTQYF. The CDR3 DNA is TGTGCCAGCAGCTTAAAGGGATTTTATAGGACAGATACGCAGTATTTT.

The chain recombines TRBV29-1 with TRBJ2-3; 7 nucleotides agree with TRBD1. The ends lost 5 bases at V and 2 bases at J; junction bases unmatched: 10. The germline V gene has CDR1 SQVTM and CDR2 ANQGSEA. This CDR3 spans 15 amino acids. In nucleotides, the CDR3 is TGCAGCGTTCCGAAGACAGGGCCTTTCACAGATACGCAGTATTTT. Translation gives CSVPKTGPFTDTQYF.

The rearrangement joins TRBV19 to TRBJ1-6; D may be TRBD1 (5 bases). The V end was cut by 8 bases, the J end by 4 bases, with 21 bases between. Germline CDR1 LNHDA, CDR2 SQIVND (reference sequence). CDR3 size: 17 residues. For the CDR3, the DNA is TGTGCCAGTGGAGACAGCCTCCTTCCCCCATATAATTCACCCCTCCACTTT. Protein product: CASGDSLLPPYNSPLHF.

The chain uses TRBV2 and TRBJ2-7; tentatively, D is TRBD1 (6 bases). The CDR3 runs 14 residues. Germline V gene lookup returns CDR1 SNHLY and CDR2 FYNNEI. V was pared by 6 bases and J by 6 bases, with 18 bases between. The DNA for the CDR3 is TGTGCCAGCAGCGTCAGGGGCCCCAGTGTCGAGCAGTACTTC. It translates to CASSVRGPSVEQYF.

CDR3 DNA: TGTGCCAGCAGCTTGAATCATCCAGGCACCACCTACAATGAGCAGTTCTTC. Translation gives CASSLNHPGTTYNEQFF. The rearrangement uses TRBV5-4 and TRBJ2-1, with no clear D. CDR3 length: 17 amino acids. Germline assignment: CDR1 SGHNT and CDR2 YYREEE (reference sequence). V was shortened by 1 base and J by 2 bases, with 16 bases between the two germline ends.

This clone was counted once. The rearrangement links TRBV15 to TRBJ1-5; D gene uncertain. Deletions cut 1 base from V and 4 bases from J, with 14 bases between. Germline V gene sequence: CDR1 LNHNV, CDR2 YYDKDF (reference sequence). The CDR3 is 16 amino acids. Written as DNA, the CDR3 is TGTGCCACCAGCAGAGGGGAAAAGGGTGTGAATCAGCCCCAGCATTTT. Amino acids: CATSRGEKGVNQPQHF.

V gene TRBV6-1 combines with J gene TRBJ1-6; D gene ambiguous. V lost 1 base, J lost 13 bases, and 2 bases lay in between. Looked up from germline, CDR1 is MNHNS and CDR2 is SASEGT. The CDR3 runs to 10 residues. The CDR3: CASSEGPLHF. For the CDR3, the DNA is TGTGCCAGCAGTGAAGGCCCCCTCCACTTT.

The V call is TRBV6-6, the J call TRBJ2-4; D is possibly TRBD2 (6 bases). The V gene's germline CDR1 is MNHNY and CDR2 SVGAGI (reference sequence). The CDR3 extends over 15 amino acids. The V end lost 6 bases, the J end lost 8 bases, and 20 bases lay between the germline ends. The CDR3 nucleotides read TGTGCCAGCAGACGAACCCAAGGGGAGCGGGACATTCAGTACTTC. Protein product: CASRRTQGERDIQYF.

This chain links TRBV19 with TRBJ2-1; 10 bases match TRBD2. The germline CDR1 and CDR2 sequences are LNHDA and SQIVND (reference sequence). The ends lost 1 base at V and 0 bases at J; junction bases unmatched: 3. The length of the CDR3 is 17 residues. The CDR3 coding sequence is TGTGCCAGTAGTATAGTTGGGACTAGCGACTCCTACAATGAGCAGTTCTTC. It specifies CASSIVGTSDSYNEQFF.

The rearrangement uses TRBV30 and TRBJ2-7; no reliable D call. The V end lost 8 bases, the J end lost 2 bases, and 25 bases lay between the germline ends. In germline, CDR1 is GTSNPN, CDR2 SVGIG (reference sequence). There are 16 residues in the CDR3. The chain's CDR3 is CAGRSAVLGLAYEQYF. The CDR3 coding sequence is TGTGCCGGCCGGAGCGCGGTGCTTGGCTTGGCCTACGAGCAGTACTTC. The variable domain in full, with the rest retrieved from reference TRBV30 and TRBJ2-7, is SQTIHQWPATLVQPVGSPLSLECTVEGTSNPNLYWYRQAAGRGLQLLFYSVGIGQISSEVPQNLSASRPQDRQFILSSKKLLLSDSGFYLCAGRSAVLGLAYEQYFGPGTRLTVT.

The chain carries TRBV19 and TRBJ1-1; TRBD1 might be the D (6 bases). Trimming stripped 5 bases from V and 4 bases from J, with 17 bases between. The CDR3 length is 15 residues. Germline CDR1 reads LNHDA; CDR2 reads SQIVND (reference sequence). The CDR3 spells CASSLLRGGSTEAFF. In DNA form, the CDR3 reads TGTGCCAGTAGTCTACTCAGGGGAGGGAGCACTGAAGCTTTCTTT.

V usage is TRBV14 and J usage is TRBJ1-2, with 7 bases that match TRBD1. Germline V CDR1 and CDR2: SGHDN, FVKESK. This CDR3 comprises 16 residues. Trimming removed 0 bases from V and 0 bases from J; junction bases left unmatched: 4. CDR3 DNA: TGTGCCAGCAGCCAAGAGGGGGACAGACCTAACTATGGCTACACCTTC. Its protein product is CASSQEGDRPNYGYTF.